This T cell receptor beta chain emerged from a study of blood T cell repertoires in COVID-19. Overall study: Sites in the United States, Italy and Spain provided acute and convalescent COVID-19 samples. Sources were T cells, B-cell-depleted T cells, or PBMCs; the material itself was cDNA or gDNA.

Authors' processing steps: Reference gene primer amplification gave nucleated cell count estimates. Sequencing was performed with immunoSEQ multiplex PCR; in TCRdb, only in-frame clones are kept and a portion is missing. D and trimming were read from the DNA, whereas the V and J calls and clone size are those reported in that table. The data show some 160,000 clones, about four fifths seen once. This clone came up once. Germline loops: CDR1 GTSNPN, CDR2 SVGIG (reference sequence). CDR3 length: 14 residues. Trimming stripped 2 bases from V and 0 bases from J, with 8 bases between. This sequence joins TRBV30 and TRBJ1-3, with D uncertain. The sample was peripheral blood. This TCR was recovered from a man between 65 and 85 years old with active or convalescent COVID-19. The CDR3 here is CAWSRENSGNTIYF. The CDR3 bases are TGTGCCTGGAGTCGGGAAAACTCTGGAAACACCATATATTTT.